The 3 T cell receptor beta chains given below trace back to one sample, sequenced in a study of blood T cell repertoires in COVID-19. The assay was immunoSEQ multiplex PCR, and TCRdb's table has in-frame clones only and misses some. The repertoire has more than 95,000 clones, roughly 83% of them found once; the top ten carry around 5%. The sample was peripheral blood. The receptors were gathered from a human donor in a cohort sampled during active COVID-19.

The V and J genes are TRBV27 and TRBJ2-7; D remains unclear. Germline V gives CDR1 MNHEY, CDR2 SMNVEV (reference sequence). Trimming shortened V by 5 bases and J by 5 bases, and 16 bases separated the two germline ends. The length of the CDR3 is 14 residues. In DNA form, the CDR3 reads TGTGCCAGCAGTACTATCACAAATCGGGACGAGCAGTACTTC. Protein sequence: CASSTITNRDEQYF.

V usage is TRBV6-5 and J usage is TRBJ2-1, with TRBD2 identical over 10 bases. Trimming removed 2 bases from V and 6 bases from J; junction bases left unmatched: 7. Germline-derived CDR1 and CDR2 are MNHEY and SVGAGI. The CDR3 runs to 16 residues. The CDR3 spells CASSYRLAGEANEQFF. CDR3 bases: TGTGCCAGCAGTTACCGGCTAGCGGGAGAAGCCAATGAGCAGTTCTTC.

This clone appeared once. The chain recombines TRBV19 with TRBJ2-1; 15 positions match TRBD2. The V and J ends lost 8 bases and 7 bases, in that order; junction bases with no gene match: 0. This CDR3 has 13 residues. CDR1 is LNHDA, CDR2 SQIVND, per germline (reference sequence). CDR3 nucleotides: TGTGCCAGTGGACTAGCGGGAGGGAATGAGCAGTTCTTC. Amino acid sequence: CASGLAGGNEQFF.